What follows are 4 T cell receptor beta chains derived from one specimen sequenced in a study of vaccination and CD4 T cells after COVID-19 (dated by TCRdb to 2022 to 2024). Antigens of these TCRs are unknown. The library came from PCR. The instrument was an Illumina iSeq 100. DNA from cultured CD4+ T cells was subjected to TCR sequencing with the Oncomine TCR Beta short-read assay at the Johns Hopkins FTIC core. TCRdb reworked the public reads: Q25 trimming with fastp, MiXCR clone assembly, productive beta chains retained. Rows merge per CDR3 protein into single entries with the most common DNA and genes. Counted in this sample were about 21,000 distinct CDR3 sequences; around 43% of them appeared once. Of the sample, approximately 19% falls within the top ten clones. The meaning of the sample's treatment or condition label: roughly 10-day PBMC culture with coronavirus spike peptide pools or control peptides (ViraFEST assay).

The sequences come from CD4+ T cells from blood, cultured in vitro, collected before SARS-CoV-2 vaccination. The receptors were gathered from a human donor who received a COVID-19 vaccine.

The table lists this clonotype with a few counts. The chain recombines TRBV7-9 with TRBJ2-7, with D perhaps matching TRBD1 (6 bases). The CDR3 sequence is 16 residues long. Germline loops: CDR1 SEHNR, CDR2 FQNEAQ (reference sequence). Trimming took off 3 bases at V and 2 bases at J, with 17 bases between the two ends. CDR3 nucleotide sequence: TGTGCCAGCAGCTTCGCCAGACAGGCGTTCCCCTACGAGCAGTACTTC. Amino acid sequence: CASSFARQAFPYEQYF. The full variable domain, completed using reference TRBV7-9 and TRBJ2-7, is DTGVSQNPRHKITKRGQNVTFRCDPISEHNRLYWYRQTLGQGPEFLTYFQNEAQLEKSRLLSDRFSAERPKGSFSTLEIQRTEQGDSAMYLCASSFARQAFPYEQYFGPGTRLTVT.

This clonotype was counted between two and nine times. The genes are TRBV6-5 and TRBJ2-7; TRBD1 might be the D (6 bases). V gave up 2 bases and J gave up 5 bases, with 16 bases separating them. CDR3 length equals 15 residues. Germline CDR1 and CDR2: MNHEY and SVGAGI. CDR3 residues: CASSYPRGMGHEQYF. CDR3 bases: TGTGCCAGCAGTTACCCCAGGGGTATGGGGCACGAGCAGTACTTC.

J is TRBJ1-2 and V is TRBV12-3 or TRBV12-4, with D possibly matching TRBD1 (5 bases). The CDR3 totals 15 residues. Trimming took off 6 bases at V and 5 bases at J, with 19 bases between the two ends. The CDR3 nucleotides read TGTGCCAGCAGATACCGCTTGGAGCCAGGGTATGGCTACACCTTC. Translating it yields CASRYRLEPGYGYTF.

The genes are TRBV24-1 and TRBJ2-7, with a tentative D call TRBD1 (5 bases). The CDR3 length is 11 residues. The V gene's germline CDR1 is KGHDR and CDR2 SFDVKD. The germline V and J ends were trimmed by 12 bases and 4 bases, with 12 bases remaining between them. The CDR3 DNA is TGTGCCGCACACCAGGGTTACGAGCAGTACTTC. This sequence encodes CAAHQGYEQYF.